Described below is a single TCR beta chain sequence and its context. The data are from a study of shared clonotypes between healthy human individuals. The overall study: The donors, a couple of women and a few men, were aged 18 to 49.

As defined, naive CD8 cells were CD45RO-negative and positively selected for CCR7, with terminally differentiated effector memory CD45RA+ cells excluded. Only in-frame clones appear in the TCRdb table, and some are missing; sequencing was by immunoSEQ multiplex PCR. This table holds approximately 590,000 clones, 95% to 96% found once. The material sequenced was naive CD8+ T cells sorted from blood. The clonotype originates from a young woman in good health.

The DNA of the CDR3 is TGTGCCAGCAGCCAATCCGGTCGGGAGACCTACGAGCAGTACTTC. Translated: CASSQSGRETYEQYF. The V call is TRBV16, the J call TRBJ2-7, with D possibly TRBD2 on 6 matching bases. Between the trimmed V and J ends, which lost 0 bases and 2 bases, there was a span of 11 bases. The CDR3 is 15 amino acids. The V gene's germline CDR1 is KGHSY and CDR2 FQNENV. The full variable domain, in which reference TRBV16 and TRBJ2-7 provide the parts outside the CDR3, is GEEVAQTPKHLVRGEGQKAKLYCAPIKGHSYVFWYQQVLKNEFKFLISFQNENVFDETGMPKERFSAKCLPNSPCSLEIQATKLEDSAVYFCASSQSGRETYEQYFGPGTRLTVT.